The 27 T cell receptor beta chains listed next were all sequenced from one sample in a study of T cells in Graves' hyperthyroidism and ophthalmopathy. TCR beta CDR3 regions were amplified from RNA transcripts. Researchers ran a first-round RT-PCR on the TCR CDR3 using the HTBI primer set. TCRdb re-called the multiplex PCR reads with MiXCR, one entry per CDR3 protein. The sample lists a few hundred thousand distinct CDR3 sequences; less than 25% were seen once. The sample was blood. The receptors here all came from a man aged 18 to 30 with Graves' hyperthyroidism.

This clonotype was found a few times. The CDR3 region has the DNA TGTGCCAGCAGTCCACAGAGAATACTTGGCTACACCTTC. This translates into CASSPQRILGYTF. V is TRBV12-3 or TRBV12-4 and J is TRBJ1-2; no firm D call. Trimming pared 5 bases from V and 7 bases from J, leaving 14 bases between. The CDR3 extends over 13 amino acids.

In its sample, this clonotype was seen many times. The V and J genes are TRBV6-5 and TRBJ2-7; D ambiguous. With 2 bases removed from V and 0 bases from J, the gap between germline ends came to 8 bases. CDR3 size: 14 residues. CDR1 is MNHEY, CDR2 SVGAGI, per germline. CDR3 loop: CASSYRRSSYEQYF. For the CDR3, the DNA is TGTGCCAGCAGTTACAGGCGGAGCTCCTACGAGCAGTACTTC.

The genes are TRBV3-1 and TRBJ1-2, with D possibly matching TRBD1 (5 bases). Trimming left V 2 bases short and J 7 bases short, with 20 bases between. CDR3 length equals 16 residues. Germline CDR1 LGHDT, CDR2 YNNKEL (reference sequence). The CDR3 coding sequence is TGTGCCAGCAGCCAAAATGGGGGAGGGAGGGGAGCTGGCTACACCTTC. As protein: CASSQNGGGRGAGYTF.

This clonotype was observed a few times. This rearrangement joins TRBV7-9 to TRBJ1-5; tentatively, D is TRBD1 (5 bases). This CDR3 spans 14 amino acids. V was shortened by 1 base and J by 6 bases, with 10 bases between the two germline ends. CDR1 and CDR2 (germline): SEHNR, FQNEAQ (reference sequence). CDR3 in DNA: TGTGCCAGCAGCTTAGGCAGGGACGCTCAGCCCCAGCATTTT. Encoded protein: CASSLGRDAQPQHF.

CDR3 nucleotides: TGTGCCAGCAGGGGGAGGGACGCCTATAATTCACCCCTCCACTTT. It translates to CASRGRDAYNSPLHF. The chain is built from TRBV28 and TRBJ1-6, with D tentatively TRBD1 (5 bases). Looked up from germline, CDR1 is MDHEN and CDR2 is SYDVKM. V shed 6 bases and J shed 2 bases, with 11 bases lying between them. The CDR3 totals 15 residues.

The chain is built from TRBV12-3 or TRBV12-4 and TRBJ2-7; 11 bases line up with TRBD2. This CDR3 contains 16 residues. With 5 bases clipped from V and 0 bases from J, the junction kept 6 bases outside the gene matches. CDR3 region: CASSGHGTSGSYEQYF. The CDR3 bases are TGTGCCAGCAGTGGCCACGGGACTAGCGGCTCCTACGAGCAGTACTTC.

In its sample, this clonotype was seen many times. The CDR3 DNA follows: TGTGCCAGCAGTTCGGGACAGGGCGGGGAGGACGAGCAGTACTTC. Translating gives CASSSGQGGEDEQYF. The V and J genes are TRBV2 and TRBJ2-7, with 9 bases aligning to TRBD1. CDR3 length equals 15 residues. CDR1 and CDR2 (germline): SNHLY, FYNNEI. J was trimmed by 5 bases and V by 5 bases; bases with no gene match: 10. The complete variable domain, with remaining parts taken from reference TRBV2 and TRBJ2-7, reads EPEVTQTPSHQVTQMGQEVILRCVPISNHLYFYWYRQILGQKVEFLVSFYNNEISEKSEIFDDQFSVERPDGSNFTLKIRSTKLEDSAMYFCASSSGQGGEDEQYFGPGTRLTVT.

This chain joins TRBV6-2 or TRBV6-3 and TRBJ2-2, with 9 bases fitting TRBD2. The CDR3 length is 20 residues. Looked up from germline, CDR1 is MNHEY and CDR2 is SVGEGT. Unmatched junction bases numbered 11, after V lost 0 bases and J lost 0 bases. The CDR3 sequence: CASSYSRMTSGPTNTGELFF. The CDR3 DNA follows: TGTGCCAGCAGTTACTCGAGGATGACTAGCGGACCAACGAACACCGGGGAGCTGTTTTTT.

The CDR3 DNA sequence: TGCAGTGCTAGTCAGGGGCGGCGGGAGCAGTACTTC. Protein sequence: CSASQGRREQYF. The chain carries TRBV20-1 and TRBJ2-7; a possible D gene is TRBD1 (6 bases). Trimming took off 3 bases at V and 7 bases at J, with 13 bases between the two ends. This CDR3 has 12 residues. CDR1 and CDR2 from the germline V gene are DFQATT and SNEGSKA (reference sequence).

This clonotype was recorded at least ten times. The genes are TRBV2 and TRBJ1-1; weak D call: TRBD1 (5 bases). V dropped 7 bases and J dropped 8 bases, with 17 bases sitting between them. The germline gives CDR1 SNHLY, CDR2 FYNNEI. The CDR3 extends over 13 amino acids. This CDR3 reads CASIPSTAFEAFF. CDR3 sequence (DNA): TGTGCCAGCATACCCTCGACAGCGTTCGAAGCTTTCTTT.

This clonotype was observed many times. The CDR3 here is CASSLEAYEQYF. Here the CDR3 DNA reads TGTGCCAGCAGCTTAGAGGCGTACGAGCAGTACTTC. The rearrangement uses TRBV7-8 and TRBJ2-7, with D uncertain. Germline V lookup: CDR1 SGHVS, CDR2 FQNEAQ. Deletions cut 1 base from V and 4 bases from J, with 5 bases between. CDR3 size: 12 residues.

This clonotype was recorded at least ten times. The CDR3 DNA sequence: TGTGCCATCAGTGAGTCGGGACAGGGTTGGAACTATGGCTACACCTTC. Amino acid sequence: CAISESGQGWNYGYTF. The chain combines TRBV10-3 with TRBJ1-2; 9 nucleotides agree with TRBD1. Germline trimming cut 0 bases from V and 2 bases from J; bases unmatched to any gene: 4. Germline CDR1 is ENHRY and CDR2 is SYGVKD. This CDR3 is built from 16 residues.

This clonotype was counted at least ten times. The chain has TRBV13 and TRBJ2-5; 11 nucleotides match TRBD1. Germline V CDR1 and CDR2: PRHDT, FYEKMQ (reference sequence). CDR3 size: 14 residues. The V and J ends lost 6 bases and 5 bases, in that order; junction bases with no gene match: 5. Here the CDR3 DNA reads TGTGCCAGCAGTTCGGGACAGGGGGTGGAGACCCAGTACTTC. This sequence encodes CASSSGQGVETQYF.

There are a few counts of this clonotype. CDR3 protein: CSASRRTEAFF. CDR3 bases: TGCAGTGCTAGTCGCCGGACTGAAGCTTTCTTT. The chain has TRBV20-1 and TRBJ1-1, with D unclear. V gave up 3 bases and J gave up 5 bases, with 7 bases separating them. Germline assignment: CDR1 DFQATT and CDR2 SNEGSKA (reference sequence). The CDR3 is 11 residues long.

The chain has TRBV12-3 or TRBV12-4 and TRBJ1-5, with TRBD1 matching over 11 bases. There are 14 residues in the CDR3. V was pared by 6 bases and J by 6 bases, with 4 bases of the junction left unmatched. CDR3 protein: CASRGQGVSQPQHF. The CDR3 DNA follows: TGTGCCAGCAGGGGACAGGGGGTCTCTCAGCCCCAGCATTTT.

This clonotype has at least ten counts. V and J are TRBV2 and TRBJ1-1; D gene ambiguous. This CDR3 has 13 residues. V lost 5 bases and J lost 0, with 7 bases in between. Germline V gene lookup returns CDR1 SNHLY and CDR2 FYNNEI. The CDR3 loop is CASSNRLNTEAFF. CDR3 in DNA: TGTGCCAGCAGTAACAGACTGAACACTGAAGCTTTCTTT.

Many counts were recorded for this clonotype. V and J are TRBV12-3 or TRBV12-4 and TRBJ1-2, with 11 bases identical to TRBD1. V gave up 2 bases and J gave up 8 bases; unmatched junction bases: 4. This CDR3 region has 14 residues. The CDR3 loop reads CASSLPDRGQGYTF. As DNA, the CDR3 is TGTGCCAGCAGTTTACCGGACAGGGGGCAAGGCTACACCTTC.

This clonotype showed up many times. The rearrangement links TRBV19 to TRBJ1-2; D not certain. Germline V gives CDR1 LNHDA, CDR2 SQIVND (reference sequence). The ends were cut back, 5 bases at V and 4 bases at J, with 8 bases in the middle. The length of the CDR3 is 12 residues. The CDR3 DNA sequence: TGTGCCAGTAGTCAGTCAGCCTATGGCTACACCTTC. Protein sequence: CASSQSAYGYTF.

This clonotype has ten or more counts. The J gene is TRBJ1-5, the V gene TRBV27, with unresolved D. CDR1 MNHEY and CDR2 SMNVEV come from the germline V gene (reference sequence). Trimming cost V 5 bases and J 6 bases, with 11 bases left between them. The CDR3 has 13 residues. CDR3 DNA sequence: TGTGCCAGCAGTCTTAAGTGGGGTCAGCCCCAGCATTTT. It codes for CASSLKWGQPQHF.

This clonotype was found many times. The genes are TRBV30 and TRBJ2-7, with TRBD2 identical over 10 bases. The length of the CDR3 is 17 residues. Unmatched junction bases numbered 9, after V lost 1 base and J lost 0 bases. Per germline, CDR1 GTSNPN and CDR2 SVGIG (reference sequence). The CDR3 nucleotides read TGTGCCTGGAGTGGGACCGGGACTAGCGACTACTCCTACGAGCAGTACTTC. Translation: CAWSGTGTSDYSYEQYF.

This clonotype was detected many times. The rearrangement links TRBV6-5 to TRBJ2-7, with 8 bases identical to TRBD2. This CDR3 spans 15 amino acids. J was trimmed by 7 bases and V by 6 bases; bases with no gene match: 14. Germline V gene sequence: CDR1 MNHEY, CDR2 SVGAGI. The CDR3 protein is CASSTNPDGGEEQYF. As DNA, the CDR3 is TGTGCCAGCAGCACCAACCCGGACGGGGGGGAAGAGCAGTACTTC.

The rearrangement links TRBV7-9 to TRBJ2-4; 7 bases agree with TRBD2. J was trimmed by 8 bases and V by 3 bases; bases with no gene match: 4. This CDR3 region has 13 residues. CDR1 SEHNR and CDR2 FQNEAQ come from the germline V gene (reference sequence). The CDR3 spells CASSFSGEDIQYF. In DNA form, the CDR3 reads TGTGCCAGCAGCTTCAGCGGGGAAGACATTCAGTACTTC.

This clonotype was detected many times. This rearrangement joins TRBV27 to TRBJ2-2; D call uncertain. Germline CDR1 MNHEY, CDR2 SMNVEV (reference sequence). V gave up 5 bases and J gave up 8 bases, with 15 bases separating them. CDR3 length equals 14 residues. CDR3 nucleotides: TGTGCCAGCAGTCCGACTGCTAACCCTGGGGAGCTGTTTTTT. Residues: CASSPTANPGELFF.

This clonotype occurred a few times. V gene TRBV5-1 combines with J gene TRBJ2-2, with D hard to call. The CDR3 is 15 residues long. The germline V gene encodes CDR1 SGHRS and CDR2 YFSETQ. The V end was cut by 0 bases, the J end by 4 bases, with 10 bases between. CDR3 bases: TGCGCCAGCAGCTTGGGAAGTCTCGGCACCGGGGAGCTGTTTTTT. Its protein is CASSLGSLGTGELFF.

V usage is TRBV12-5 and J usage is TRBJ1-2; TRBD1 might be the D (6 bases). CDR1 is LGHNT and CDR2 is FRNRAP in the germline V gene. Trimming took 5 bases from V and 8 from J, leaving 12 bases between them. The CDR3 covers 12 residues. The CDR3 bases are TGTGCTAGTGGTGAGGGGGGCGAAGGCTACACCTTC. It encodes CASGEGGEGYTF. The whole variable domain, remainder taken from reference TRBV12-5 and TRBJ1-2, is DARVTQTPRHKVTEMGQEVTMRCQPILGHNTVFWYRQTMMQGLELLAYFRNRAPLDDSGMPKDRFSAEMPDATLATLKIQPSEPRDSAVYFCASGEGGEGYTFGSGTRLTVV.

This clonotype was counted between two and nine times. The rearrangement joins TRBV27 to TRBJ1-4; D is ambiguous. V gave up 5 bases and J gave up 1 base, with 14 bases separating them. The CDR3 contains 16 residues. Germline CDR1 is MNHEY and CDR2 is SMNVEV (reference sequence). The CDR3 DNA sequence: TGTGCCAGCAGTAGCCGGCTCGGAGTAACTAATGAAAAACTGTTTTTT. It is translated as CASSSRLGVTNEKLFF.

The J gene is TRBJ1-1, the V gene TRBV6-5, with D perhaps matching TRBD1 (6 bases). Trimming left V 4 bases short and J 5 bases short, with 14 bases between. Germline V gives CDR1 MNHEY, CDR2 SVGAGI. This CDR3 is 14 amino acids long. CDR3 region: CASSSIGGPTEAFF. The CDR3 region has the DNA TGTGCCAGCAGTTCGATAGGGGGACCGACTGAAGCTTTCTTT.